The present TCR beta chain was sequenced within a study of blood T cell repertoires in COVID-19. Overall study context: The United States, Italy and Spain supplied acute and convalescent COVID-19 samples. In each case, the material was cDNA or gDNA derived from T cells, B-cell-depleted T cells, or PBMCs.

This CDR3 has 13 residues. Trimming took off 2 bases at V and 4 bases at J, with 8 bases between the two ends. Per the germline V gene, CDR1 is MNHEY and CDR2 is SVGAGI. Original analysis: The authors estimated nucleated cell counts from reference gene primer amplification. Here immunoSEQ multiplex PCR was the method, and the copy in TCRdb shows in-frame clones only, minus some. The D gene and trimming were derived from the DNA, and the V and J assignments and clone size from that table. The sample consists of some 100,000 clones, around 87% of them appearing once. This sequence originates from a human donor in a cohort sampled during active COVID-19. The sample comprised peripheral blood. The rearrangement uses TRBV6-5 and TRBJ1-2, with no clear D. Written as DNA, the CDR3 is TGTGCCAGCAGTTACGAGAACTTCTATGGCTACACCTTC. Translated: CASSYENFYGYTF.